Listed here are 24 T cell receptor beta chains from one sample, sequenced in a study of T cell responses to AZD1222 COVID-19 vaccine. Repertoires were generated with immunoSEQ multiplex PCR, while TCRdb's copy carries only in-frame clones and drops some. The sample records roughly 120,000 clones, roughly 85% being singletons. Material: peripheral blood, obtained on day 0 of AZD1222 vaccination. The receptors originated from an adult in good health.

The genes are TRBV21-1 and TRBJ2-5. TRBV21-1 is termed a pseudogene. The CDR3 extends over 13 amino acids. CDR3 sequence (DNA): TGTGCCATCCCCGGGGGCTACCAAGAGACCCAGTACTTC. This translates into CAIPGGYQETQYF.

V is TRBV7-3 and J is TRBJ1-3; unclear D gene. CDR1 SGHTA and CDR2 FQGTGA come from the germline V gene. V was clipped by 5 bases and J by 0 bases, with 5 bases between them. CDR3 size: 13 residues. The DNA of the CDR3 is TGTGCCAGCAGCGAAAGCTCTGGAAACACCATATATTTT. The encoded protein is CASSESSGNTIYF.

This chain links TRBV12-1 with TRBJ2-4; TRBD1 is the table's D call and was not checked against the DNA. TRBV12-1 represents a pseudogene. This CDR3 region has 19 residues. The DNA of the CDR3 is TGTGCCAGCAGCTTTGCTTTTCCGGGACAGGGGGGAGCCAAAAACATTCAGTACTTC. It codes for CASSFAFPGQGGAKNIQYF.

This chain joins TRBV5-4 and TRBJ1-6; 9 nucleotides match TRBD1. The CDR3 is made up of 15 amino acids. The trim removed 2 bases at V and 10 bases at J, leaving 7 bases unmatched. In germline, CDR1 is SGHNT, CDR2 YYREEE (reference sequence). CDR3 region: CASSFGDRVPSPLHF. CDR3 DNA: TGTGCCAGCAGCTTCGGGGACAGGGTCCCCTCACCCCTCCACTTT.

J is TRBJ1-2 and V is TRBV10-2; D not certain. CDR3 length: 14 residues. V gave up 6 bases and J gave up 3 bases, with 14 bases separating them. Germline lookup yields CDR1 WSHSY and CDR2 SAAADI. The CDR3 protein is CASSRVHIDYGYTF. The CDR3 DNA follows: TGCGCCAGCAGCCGAGTCCACATAGACTATGGCTACACCTTC.

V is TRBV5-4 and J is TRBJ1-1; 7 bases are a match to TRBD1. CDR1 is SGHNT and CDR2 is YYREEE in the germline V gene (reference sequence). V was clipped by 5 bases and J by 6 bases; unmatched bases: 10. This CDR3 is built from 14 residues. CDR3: CASSPADRDAEAFF. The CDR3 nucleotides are TGTGCCAGCAGTCCTGCAGACAGGGACGCTGAAGCTTTCTTT.

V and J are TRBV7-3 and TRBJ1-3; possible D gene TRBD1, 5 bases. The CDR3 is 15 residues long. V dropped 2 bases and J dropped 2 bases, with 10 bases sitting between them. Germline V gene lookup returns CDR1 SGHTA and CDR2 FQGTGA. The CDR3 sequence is CASSLSGGAGNTIYF. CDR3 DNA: TGTGCCAGCAGCTTATCGGGGGGTGCTGGAAACACCATATATTTT.

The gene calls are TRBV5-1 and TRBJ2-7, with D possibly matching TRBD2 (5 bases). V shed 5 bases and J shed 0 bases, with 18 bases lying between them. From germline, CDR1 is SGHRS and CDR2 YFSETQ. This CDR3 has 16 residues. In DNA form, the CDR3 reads TGCGCCAGCAGACCCTCGCGGGTCGTACACTCCTACGAGCAGTACTTC. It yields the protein CASRPSRVVHSYEQYF.

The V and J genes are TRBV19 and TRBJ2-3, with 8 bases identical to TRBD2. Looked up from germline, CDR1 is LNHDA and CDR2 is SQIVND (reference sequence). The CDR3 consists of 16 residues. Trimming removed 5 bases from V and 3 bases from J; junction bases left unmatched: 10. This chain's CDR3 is CASSGRSGGPTDTQYF. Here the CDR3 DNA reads TGTGCCAGTAGTGGCCGGTCGGGAGGGCCTACAGATACGCAGTATTTT.

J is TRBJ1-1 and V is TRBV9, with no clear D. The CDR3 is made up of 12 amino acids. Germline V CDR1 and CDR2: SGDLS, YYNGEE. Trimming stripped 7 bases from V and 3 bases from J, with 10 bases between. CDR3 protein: CASSRGYTEAFF. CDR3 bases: TGTGCCAGCTCTCGGGGTTACACTGAAGCTTTCTTT.

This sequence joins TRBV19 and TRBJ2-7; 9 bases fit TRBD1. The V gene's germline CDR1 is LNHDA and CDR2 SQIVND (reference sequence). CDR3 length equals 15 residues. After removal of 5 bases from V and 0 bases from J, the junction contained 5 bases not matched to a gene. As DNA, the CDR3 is TGTGCCAGTAGTCCCAGGACAGGGGTCTCCTACGAGCAGTACTTC. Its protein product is CASSPRTGVSYEQYF.

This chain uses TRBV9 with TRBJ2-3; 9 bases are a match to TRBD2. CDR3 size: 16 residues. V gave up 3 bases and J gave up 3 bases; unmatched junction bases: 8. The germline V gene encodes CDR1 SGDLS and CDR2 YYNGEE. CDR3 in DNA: TGTGCCAGCAGCGGACGGGGTAGCGGGGGAACAGATACGCAGTATTTT. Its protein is CASSGRGSGGTDTQYF.

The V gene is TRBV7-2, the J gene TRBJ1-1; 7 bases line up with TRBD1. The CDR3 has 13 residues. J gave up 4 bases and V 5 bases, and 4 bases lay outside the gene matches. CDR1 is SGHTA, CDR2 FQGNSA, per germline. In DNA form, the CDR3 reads TGTGCCAGCAGCCTTGACAGGGTCACTGAAGCTTTCTTT. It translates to CASSLDRVTEAFF.

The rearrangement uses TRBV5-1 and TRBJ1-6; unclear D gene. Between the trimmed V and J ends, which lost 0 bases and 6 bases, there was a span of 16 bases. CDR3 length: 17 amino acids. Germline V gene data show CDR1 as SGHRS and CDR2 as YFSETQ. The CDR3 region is CASSLAGPRSGNSPLHF. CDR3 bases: TGCGCCAGCAGCTTGGCCGGGCCCCGGTCGGGTAATTCACCCCTCCACTTT.

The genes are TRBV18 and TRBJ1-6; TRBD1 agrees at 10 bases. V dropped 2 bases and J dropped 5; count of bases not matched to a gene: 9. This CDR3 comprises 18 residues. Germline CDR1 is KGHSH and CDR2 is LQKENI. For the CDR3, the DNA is TGTGCCAGCTCACCAACAGGACAGGGGGGAGGAAATAATTCACCCCTCCACTTT. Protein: CASSPTGQGGGNNSPLHF.

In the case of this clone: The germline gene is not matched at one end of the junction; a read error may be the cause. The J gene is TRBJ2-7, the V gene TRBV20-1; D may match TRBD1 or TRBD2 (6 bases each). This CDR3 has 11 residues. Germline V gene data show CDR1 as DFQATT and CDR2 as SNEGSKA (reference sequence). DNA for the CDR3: TGCAGTGCCGACGGAGGGGACACCATTTATTTC. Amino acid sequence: CSADGGDTIYF.

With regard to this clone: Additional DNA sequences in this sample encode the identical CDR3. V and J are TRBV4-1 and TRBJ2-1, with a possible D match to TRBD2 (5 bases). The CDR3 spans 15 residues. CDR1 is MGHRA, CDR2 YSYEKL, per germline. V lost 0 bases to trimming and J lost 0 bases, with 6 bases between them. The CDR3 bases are TGCGCCAGCAGCCAAGATGGGAGCTCCTACAATGAGCAGTTCTTC. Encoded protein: CASSQDGSSYNEQFF.

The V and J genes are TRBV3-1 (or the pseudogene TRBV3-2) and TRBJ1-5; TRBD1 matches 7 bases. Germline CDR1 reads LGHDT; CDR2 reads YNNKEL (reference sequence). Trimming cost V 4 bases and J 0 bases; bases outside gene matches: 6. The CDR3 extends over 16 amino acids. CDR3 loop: CASSPRQGHSNQPQHF. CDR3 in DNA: TGTGCCAGCAGCCCTCGACAGGGCCATAGCAATCAGCCCCAGCATTTT.

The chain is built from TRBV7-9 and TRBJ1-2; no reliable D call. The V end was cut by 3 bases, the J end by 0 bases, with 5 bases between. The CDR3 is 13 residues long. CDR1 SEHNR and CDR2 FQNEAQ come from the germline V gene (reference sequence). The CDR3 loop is CASSLTANYGYTF. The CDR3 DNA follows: TGTGCCAGCAGCTTGACGGCTAACTATGGCTACACCTTC.

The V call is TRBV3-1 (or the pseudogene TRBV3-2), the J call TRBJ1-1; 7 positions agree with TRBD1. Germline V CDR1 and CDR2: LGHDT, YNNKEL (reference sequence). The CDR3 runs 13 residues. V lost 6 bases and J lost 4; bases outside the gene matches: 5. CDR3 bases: TGTGCCAGCAGGCACAGGGGAGGCACTGAAGCTTTCTTT. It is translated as CASRHRGGTEAFF.

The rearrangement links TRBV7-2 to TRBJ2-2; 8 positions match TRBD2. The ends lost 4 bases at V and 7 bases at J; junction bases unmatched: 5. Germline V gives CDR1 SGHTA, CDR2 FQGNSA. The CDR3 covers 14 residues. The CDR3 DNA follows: TGTGCCAGCAGCTCCGGGACTAGATACGGGGAGCTGTTTTTT. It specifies CASSSGTRYGELFF.

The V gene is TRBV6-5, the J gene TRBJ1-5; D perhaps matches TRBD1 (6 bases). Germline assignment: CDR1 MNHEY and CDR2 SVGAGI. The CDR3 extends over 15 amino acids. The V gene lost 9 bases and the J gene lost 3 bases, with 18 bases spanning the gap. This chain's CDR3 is CASEDRLRFNQPQHF. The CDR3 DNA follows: TGTGCCAGTGAGGACAGACTGCGTTTCAATCAGCCCCAGCATTTT.

The CDR3 DNA reads as TGTGCCAGCAGTTTAAGGGATAATTCACCCCTCCACTTT. Its protein is CASSLRDNSPLHF. The chain is built from TRBV27 and TRBJ1-6; no clear D gene. There are 13 residues in the CDR3. Deletions cut 2 bases from V and 5 bases from J, with 4 bases between. Per germline, CDR1 MNHEY and CDR2 SMNVEV (reference sequence).

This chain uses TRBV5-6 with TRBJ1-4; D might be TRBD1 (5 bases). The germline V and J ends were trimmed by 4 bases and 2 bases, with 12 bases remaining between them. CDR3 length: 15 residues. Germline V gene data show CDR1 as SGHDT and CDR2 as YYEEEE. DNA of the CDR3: TGTGCCAGCAGCCGCCTAGACAGCACTAATGAAAAACTGTTTTTT. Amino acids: CASSRLDSTNEKLFF. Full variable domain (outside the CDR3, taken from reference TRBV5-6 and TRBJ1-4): DAGVTQSPTHLIKTRGQQVTLRCSPKSGHDTVSWYQQALGQGPQFIFQYYEEEERQRGNFPDRFSGHQFPNYSSELNVNALLLGDSALYLCASSRLDSTNEKLFFGSGTQLSVL.